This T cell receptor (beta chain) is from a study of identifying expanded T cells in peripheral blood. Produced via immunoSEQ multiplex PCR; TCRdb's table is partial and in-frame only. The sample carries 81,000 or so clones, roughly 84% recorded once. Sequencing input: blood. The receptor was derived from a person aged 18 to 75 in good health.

The CDR3 region is CASSPSWGPNTEAFF. In nucleotides, the CDR3 is TGTGCCAGCAGCCCTAGCTGGGGCCCGAACACTGAAGCTTTCTTT. This chain connects TRBV14 to TRBJ1-1; weak D call: TRBD1 (5 bases). CDR1 and CDR2 from the germline V gene are SGHDN and FVKESK. Trimming left V 4 bases short and J 1 base short, with 13 bases between. This CDR3 contains 15 residues.